These T cell receptor beta chains were read from a single sample in a study of T cell changes during pregnancy in multiple sclerosis. Sequencing was performed with immunoSEQ multiplex PCR; in TCRdb, only in-frame clones are kept and a portion is missing. The sample carries roughly 46,000 clones, 84% recorded once. This specimen was CD4+ T cells from peripheral blood mononuclear cells, taken before pregnancy. The source is a female donor with multiple sclerosis, enrolled in a pregnancy study. The CDR3 runs from the conserved cysteine through the conserved F or W. A D gene is named only where the DNA matches it firmly. Clone size is stated in some rows and not others, as once, few, many or a class when expanded.

CDR3 DNA: TGTGCCAGCAGCTTAGTCGACAGTCCGTGGGAGCCCCAGCATTTT; CDR3 protein: CASSLVDSPWEPQHF; clone size: .; V gene: TRBV7-2; D gene: .; J gene: TRBJ1-5
CDR3 DNA: TGTGCCAGCAGCCAAGAACTGGAGGGCTACACTGAAGCTTTCTTT; CDR3 protein: CASSQELEGYTEAFF; clone size: .; V gene: TRBV4-2; D gene: .; J gene: TRBJ1-1
CDR3 DNA: TGTGCCAGCAGAATCTACACTGAAGCTTTCTTT; CDR3 protein: CASRIYTEAFF; clone size: .; V gene: TRBV6-1; D gene: .; J gene: TRBJ1-1
CDR3 DNA: TGCAGCGTTTGGAGCGGAACGAACACTGAAGCTTTCTTT; CDR3 protein: CSVWSGTNTEAFF; clone size: .; V gene: TRBV29-1; D gene: .; J gene: TRBJ1-1
CDR3 DNA: TGTGCCAGCAGAAGCATCGATAGCAATCAGCCCCAGCATTTT; CDR3 protein: CASRSIDSNQPQHF; clone size: .; V gene: TRBV6-1; D gene: .; J gene: TRBJ1-5
CDR3 DNA: TGTGCCAGCATTAGCGTCCCAGGGGGTTCCTACGAGCAGTACTTC; CDR3 protein: CASISVPGGSYEQYF; clone size: .; V gene: TRBV2; D gene: TRBD1; J gene: TRBJ2-7
CDR3 DNA: TGTGCCAGCAGTTCACGGACTACTTCCTACAATGAGCAGTTCTTC; CDR3 protein: CASSSRTTSYNEQFF; clone size: once; V gene: TRBV6-6; D gene: .; J gene: TRBJ2-1
CDR3 DNA: TGTGCCAGCAGACAGGGCTCTGGGGCCAACGTCCTGACTTTC; CDR3 protein: CASRQGSGANVLTF; clone size: .; V gene: TRBV9; D gene: .; J gene: TRBJ2-6
CDR3 DNA: TGCAGCGTTGACCGGAACACCGGGGAGCTGTTTTTT; CDR3 protein: CSVDRNTGELFF; clone size: few; V gene: TRBV29-1; D gene: .; J gene: TRBJ2-2
CDR3 DNA: TGTGCCAGCAGCTCGTGGGACAGGGCAACCTACAATGAGCAGTTCTTC; CDR3 protein: CASSSWDRATYNEQFF; clone size: once; V gene: TRBV7-2; D gene: TRBD1; J gene: TRBJ2-1
CDR3 DNA: TGTGCCAGCAGCTCTTGGGCTAGCGGGGGGGAAGAGACCCAGTACTTC; CDR3 protein: CASSSWASGGEETQYF; clone size: .; V gene: TRBV4-2; D gene: TRBD2; J gene: TRBJ2-5
CDR3 DNA: TGTGCCAGCAGCTTGGGGGGACAGACCAGCTTATCTGAAGCTTTCTTT; CDR3 protein: CASSLGGQTSLSEAFF; clone size: medium-sized; V gene: TRBV11-2; D gene: TRBD1; J gene: TRBJ1-1
CDR3 DNA: TGCAGCGTTGACAGGGGGTACTACAATGAGCAGTTCTTC; CDR3 protein: CSVDRGYYNEQFF; clone size: .; V gene: TRBV29-1; D gene: TRBD1; J gene: TRBJ2-1
CDR3 DNA: TGCGCCAGCAGTTCTACTACTAGCGGAGCTTCCAATACGCAGTATTTT; CDR3 protein: CASSSTTSGASNTQYF; clone size: .; V gene: TRBV5-1; D gene: TRBD2; J gene: TRBJ2-3
CDR3 DNA: TGTGCCAGCAGGGCGGATAGCAATCAGCCCCAGCATTTT; CDR3 protein: CASRADSNQPQHF; clone size: few; V gene: TRBV28; D gene: .; J gene: TRBJ1-5
CDR3 DNA: TGCAGCGAGGGAGGGGCTCAATCAGATACGCAGTATTTT; CDR3 protein: CSEGGAQSDTQYF; clone size: once; V gene: TRBV29-1; D gene: TRBD2; J gene: TRBJ2-3
CDR3 DNA: TGTGCCAGCGGGGATGACAGGGGGACTAATCAGCCCCAGCATTTT; CDR3 protein: CASGDDRGTNQPQHF; clone size: few; V gene: TRBV28; D gene: TRBD1; J gene: TRBJ1-5
CDR3 DNA: TGTGCCAGCAGCCAAGTTAGCGGGAGTGTTTCTGGGGCCAACGTCCTGACTTTC; CDR3 protein: CASSQVSGSVSGANVLTF; clone size: .; V gene: TRBV4-2; D gene: TRBD2; J gene: TRBJ2-6
CDR3 DNA: TGTGCCAGCAGCTTGGACAGGTGGGGCACTGAAGCTTTCTTT; CDR3 protein: CASSLDRWGTEAFF; clone size: .; V gene: TRBV5-8; D gene: .; J gene: TRBJ1-1
CDR3 DNA: TGTGCCAGTAGTATCCGGACTAGCGGGAACACCGGGGAGCTGTTTTTT; CDR3 protein: CASSIRTSGNTGELFF; clone size: .; V gene: TRBV19; D gene: TRBD2; J gene: TRBJ2-2